The T cell receptor beta chain under discussion was sequenced for a study of blood T cell repertoires in COVID-19. V was cut by 0 bases and J by 6 bases, with 9 bases left in between. The CDR3 is made up of 14 amino acids. Germline V gene sequence: CDR1 SGHRS, CDR2 YFSETQ. Profiling relied on immunoSEQ multiplex PCR, and the TCRdb table lists in-frame clones only, not all of them. The table lists 100,000 to 150,000 clones, around 85% of them singletons, with roughly 15% in the top ten. Sequenced: peripheral blood. The sequence was obtained from a woman in her forties or fifties with acute or convalescent COVID-19. The chain recombines TRBV5-1 with TRBJ2-2; the D is unclear. The CDR3 region has the DNA TGCGCCAGCAGCTTGGAAGTAGTATCCGGGGAGCTGTTTTTT. This codes for CASSLEVVSGELFF.